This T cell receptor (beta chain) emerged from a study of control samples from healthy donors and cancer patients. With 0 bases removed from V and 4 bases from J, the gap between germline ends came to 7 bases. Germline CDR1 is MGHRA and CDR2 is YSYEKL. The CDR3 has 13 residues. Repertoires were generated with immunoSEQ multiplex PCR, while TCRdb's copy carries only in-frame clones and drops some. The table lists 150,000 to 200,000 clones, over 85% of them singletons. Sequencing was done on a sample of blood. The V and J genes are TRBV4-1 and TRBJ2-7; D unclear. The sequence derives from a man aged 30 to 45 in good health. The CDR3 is CASSQDSSYEQYF. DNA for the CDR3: TGCGCCAGCAGCCAAGATAGTAGTTACGAGCAGTACTTC.